The present TCR beta chain was sequenced within a study of beta chain features in type 1 diabetes. Study at large: All of the samples together had around 110,000,000 sorted cells examined. Study-level points and caveats: In comparison with healthy donors, patients had naive, central memory and Treg TCRB repertoires that appeared more similar. The study found moderately but significantly shorter TCRB CDR3s in all four CD4+ subsets of Type 1 diabetes patients.

About this clone: The antigen remains unidentified.

Based on CD45RO/CCR7/CD25/CD127/CD95/CD27, CD4+ regulatory, stem cell-like memory, naive and central memory cells were sorted. What was sequenced were expressed TCRB transcripts, since all of the isolated RNA had been reverse transcribed. Profiled with immunoSEQ multiplex PCR; TCRdb holds only in-frame clones, not every one. This table has roughly 150,000 clones, around 10% appearing once. Germline-derived CDR1 and CDR2 are SGHTA and FQGTGA. The CDR3 is 15 residues long. V shed 5 bases, J shed 4 bases, and the junction held 6 bases outside the gene matches. Sequencing was done on a sample of central memory CD4+ T cells from blood. The source is a man aged 18 to 30 in good health. The V call is TRBV7-3, the J call TRBJ2-1; TRBD2 matches at 9 bases. CDR3 residues: CASSASAGGYNEQFF. The CDR3 DNA reads TGTGCCAGCAGCGCCTCTGCGGGAGGGTACAATGAGCAGTTCTTC.